This T cell receptor beta chain was identified during a study of cytomegalovirus exposure and HLA in healthy donors. Turning to this clone: Its antigen is unknown.

With 60 Vbeta and 13 Jbeta primers, the PCR was carried out. The protocol was immunoSEQ multiplex PCR, while the TCRdb copy is restricted to in-frame clones and leaves out a portion. Here the sample spans 170,000 or so clones, 80% being singletons. Study-level findings and limits: A later analysis linked a missense DCLRE1C variant to TCR beta V- and J-gene trimming. It was only CMV serostatus that was available as immune exposure information. Testing in vitro showed three CMV-associated chains specific for CMV antigens.

CDR1 is LGHNA, CDR2 YSLEER, per germline. The CDR3 has 15 amino acids. Unmatched junction bases numbered 4, after V lost 1 base and J lost 4 bases. The V call is TRBV4-3, the J call TRBJ1-1; TRBD1 agrees at 9 bases. The sequenced sample was PBMCs. The clonotype was recovered from a man aged 25 to 45 in good health and CMV-seropositive. CDR3 DNA: TGCGCCAGCAGCCAAGGTAGGACAGGGGCCACTGAAGCTTTCTTT. It specifies CASSQGRTGATEAFF.